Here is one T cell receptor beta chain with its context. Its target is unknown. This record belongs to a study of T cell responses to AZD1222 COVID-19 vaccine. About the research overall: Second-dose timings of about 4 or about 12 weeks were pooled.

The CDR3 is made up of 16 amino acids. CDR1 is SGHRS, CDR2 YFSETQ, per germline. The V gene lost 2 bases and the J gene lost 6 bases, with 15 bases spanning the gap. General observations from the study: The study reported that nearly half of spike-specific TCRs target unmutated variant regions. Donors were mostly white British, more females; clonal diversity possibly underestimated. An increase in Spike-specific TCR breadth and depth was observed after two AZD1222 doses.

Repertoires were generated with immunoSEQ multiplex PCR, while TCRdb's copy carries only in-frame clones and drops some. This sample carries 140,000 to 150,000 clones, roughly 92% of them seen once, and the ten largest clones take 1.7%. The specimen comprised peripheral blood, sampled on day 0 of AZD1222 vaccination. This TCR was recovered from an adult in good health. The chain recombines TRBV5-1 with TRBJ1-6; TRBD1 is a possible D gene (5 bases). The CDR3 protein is CASSLVGGSLNSPLHF. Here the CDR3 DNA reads TGCGCCAGCAGCTTAGTGGGGGGATCTCTTAATTCACCCCTCCACTTT.